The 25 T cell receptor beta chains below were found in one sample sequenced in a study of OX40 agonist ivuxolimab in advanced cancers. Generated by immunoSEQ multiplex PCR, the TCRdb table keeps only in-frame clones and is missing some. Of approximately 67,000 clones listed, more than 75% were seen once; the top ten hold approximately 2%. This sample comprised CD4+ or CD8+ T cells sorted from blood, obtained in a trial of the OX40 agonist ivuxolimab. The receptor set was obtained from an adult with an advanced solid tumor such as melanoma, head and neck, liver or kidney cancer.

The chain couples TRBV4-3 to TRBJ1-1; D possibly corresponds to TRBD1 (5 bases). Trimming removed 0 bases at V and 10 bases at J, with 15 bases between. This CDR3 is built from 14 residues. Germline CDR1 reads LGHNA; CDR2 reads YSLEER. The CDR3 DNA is TGCGCCAGCAGCCAAGATTGGCAGGCGACAGTAGCTTTCTTT. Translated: CASSQDWQATVAFF.

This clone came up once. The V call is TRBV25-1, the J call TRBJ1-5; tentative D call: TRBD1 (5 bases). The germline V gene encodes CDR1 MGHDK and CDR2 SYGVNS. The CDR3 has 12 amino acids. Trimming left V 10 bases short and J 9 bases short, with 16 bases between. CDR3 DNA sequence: TGTGCCACAACGCAGGGTTTTAGGCCCCAGCATTTT. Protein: CATTQGFRPQHF.

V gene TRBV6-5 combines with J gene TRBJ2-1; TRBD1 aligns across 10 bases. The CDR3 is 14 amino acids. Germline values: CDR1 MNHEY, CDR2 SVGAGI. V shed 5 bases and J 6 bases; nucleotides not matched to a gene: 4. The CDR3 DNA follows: TGTGCCAGCAGTAAGACAGGGGGCCTCAATGAGCAGTTCTTC. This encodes CASSKTGGLNEQFF.

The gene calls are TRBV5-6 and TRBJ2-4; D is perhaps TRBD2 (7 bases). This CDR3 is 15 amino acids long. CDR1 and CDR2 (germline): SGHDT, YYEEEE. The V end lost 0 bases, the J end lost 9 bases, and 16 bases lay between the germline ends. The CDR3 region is CASSLESRGGGIQYF. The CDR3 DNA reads TGTGCCAGCAGCTTGGAGTCGCGCGGGGGCGGCATTCAGTACTTC.

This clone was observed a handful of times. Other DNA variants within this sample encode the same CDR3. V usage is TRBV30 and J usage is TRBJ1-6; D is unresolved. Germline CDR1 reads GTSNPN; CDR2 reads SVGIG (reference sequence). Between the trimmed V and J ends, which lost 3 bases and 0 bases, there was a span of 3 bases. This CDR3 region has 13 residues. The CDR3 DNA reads TGTGCCTGGAGATCCTCCTATAATTCACCCCTCCACTTT. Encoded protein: CAWRSSYNSPLHF.

The CDR3 reads CASRAGTGEGNSPLHF. Here the CDR3 DNA reads TGTGCCAGTAGAGCCGGGACAGGGGAAGGTAATTCACCCCTCCACTTT. V usage is TRBV19 and J usage is TRBJ1-6; 10 positions agree with TRBD1. Germline-derived CDR1 and CDR2 are LNHDA and SQIVND (reference sequence). The CDR3 extends over 16 amino acids. V dropped 6 bases and J dropped 6; count of bases not matched to a gene: 8.

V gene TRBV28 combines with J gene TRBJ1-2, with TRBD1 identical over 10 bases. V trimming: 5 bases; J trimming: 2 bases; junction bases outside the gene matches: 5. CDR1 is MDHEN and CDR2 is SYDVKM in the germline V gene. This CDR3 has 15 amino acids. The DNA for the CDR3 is TGTGCCAGCAGTCTCCCGGGACAGGGGAACTATGGCTACACCTTC. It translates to CASSLPGQGNYGYTF.

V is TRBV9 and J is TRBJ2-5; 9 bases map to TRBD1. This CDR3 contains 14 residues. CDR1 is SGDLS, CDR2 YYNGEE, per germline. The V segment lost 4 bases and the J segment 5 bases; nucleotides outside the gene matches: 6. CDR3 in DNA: TGTGCCAGCAGCTTTGGGACAGGGCGCGAGACCCAGTACTTC. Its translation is CASSFGTGRETQYF. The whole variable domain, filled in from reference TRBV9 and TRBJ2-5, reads DSGVTQTPKHLITATGQRVTLRCSPRSGDLSVYWYQQSLDQGLQFLIQYYNGEERAKGNILERFSAQQFPDLHSELNLSSLELGDSALYFCASSFGTGRETQYFGPGTRLLVL.

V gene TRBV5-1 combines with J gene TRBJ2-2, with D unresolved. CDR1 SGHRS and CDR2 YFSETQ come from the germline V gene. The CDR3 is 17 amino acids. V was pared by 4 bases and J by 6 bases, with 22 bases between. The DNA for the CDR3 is TGCGCCAGCAGCCCGGACGGGCAGCTCGACGGTGCCGGGGAGCTGTTTTTT. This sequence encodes CASSPDGQLDGAGELFF. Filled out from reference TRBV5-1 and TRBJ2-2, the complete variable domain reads KAGVTQTPRYLIKTRGQQVTLSCSPISGHRSVSWYQQTPGQGLQFLFEYFSETQRNKGNFPGRFSGRQFSNSRSEMNVSTLELGDSALYLCASSPDGQLDGAGELFFGEGSRLTVL.

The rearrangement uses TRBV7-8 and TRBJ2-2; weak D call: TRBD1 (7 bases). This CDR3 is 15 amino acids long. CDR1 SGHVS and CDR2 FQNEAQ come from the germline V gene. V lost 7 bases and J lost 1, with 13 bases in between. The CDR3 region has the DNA TGTGCCAGCATTGGAGGGGGCGTGAACACCGGGGAGCTGTTTTTT. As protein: CASIGGGVNTGELFF.

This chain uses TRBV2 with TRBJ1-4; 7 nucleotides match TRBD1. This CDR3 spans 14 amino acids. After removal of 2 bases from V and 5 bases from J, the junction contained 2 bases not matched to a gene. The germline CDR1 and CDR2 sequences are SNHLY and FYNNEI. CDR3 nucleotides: TGTGCCAGCAGTGAACAGGGGGAGAATGAAAAACTGTTTTTT. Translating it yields CASSEQGENEKLFF.

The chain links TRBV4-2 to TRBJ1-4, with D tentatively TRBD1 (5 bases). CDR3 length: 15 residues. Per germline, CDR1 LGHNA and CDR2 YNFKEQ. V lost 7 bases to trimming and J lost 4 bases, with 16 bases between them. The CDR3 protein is CASNRIQGGNEKLFF. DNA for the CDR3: TGTGCCAGCAACCGAATTCAGGGTGGTAATGAAAAACTGTTTTTT.

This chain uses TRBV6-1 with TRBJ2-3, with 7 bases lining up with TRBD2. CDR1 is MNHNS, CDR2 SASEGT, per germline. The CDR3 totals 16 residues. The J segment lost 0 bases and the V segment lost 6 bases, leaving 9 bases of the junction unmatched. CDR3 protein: CASRELAHSSTDTQYF. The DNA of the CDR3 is TGTGCCAGCAGGGAACTAGCGCATTCTAGCACAGATACGCAGTATTTT.

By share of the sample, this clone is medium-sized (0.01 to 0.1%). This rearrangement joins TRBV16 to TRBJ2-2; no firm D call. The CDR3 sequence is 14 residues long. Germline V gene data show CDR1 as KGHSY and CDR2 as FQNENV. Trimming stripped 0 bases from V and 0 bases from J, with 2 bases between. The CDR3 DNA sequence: TGTGCCAGCAGCCAATCTACGAACACCGGGGAGCTGTTTTTT. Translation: CASSQSTNTGELFF. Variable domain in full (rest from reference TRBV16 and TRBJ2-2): GEEVAQTPKHLVRGEGQKAKLYCAPIKGHSYVFWYQQVLKNEFKFLISFQNENVFDETGMPKERFSAKCLPNSPCSLEIQATKLEDSAVYFCASSQSTNTGELFFGEGSRLTVL.

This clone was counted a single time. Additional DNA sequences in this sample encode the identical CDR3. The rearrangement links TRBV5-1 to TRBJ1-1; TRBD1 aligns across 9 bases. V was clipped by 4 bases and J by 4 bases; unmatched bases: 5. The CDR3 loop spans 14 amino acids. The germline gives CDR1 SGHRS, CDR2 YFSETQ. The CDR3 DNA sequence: TGCGCCAGCAGCCTGGACAGGGGAGGCACTGAAGCTTTCTTT. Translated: CASSLDRGGTEAFF.

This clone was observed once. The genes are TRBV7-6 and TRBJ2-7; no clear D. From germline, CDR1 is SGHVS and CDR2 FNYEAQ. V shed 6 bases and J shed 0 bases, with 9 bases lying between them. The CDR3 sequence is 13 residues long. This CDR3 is CASSDWNSYEQYF. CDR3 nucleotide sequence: TGTGCCAGCAGTGACTGGAACTCCTACGAGCAGTACTTC.

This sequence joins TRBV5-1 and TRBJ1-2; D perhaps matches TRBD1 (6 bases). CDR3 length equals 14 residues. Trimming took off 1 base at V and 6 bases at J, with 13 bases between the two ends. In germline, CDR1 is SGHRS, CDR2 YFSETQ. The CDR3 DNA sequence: TGCGCCAGCAGCTTGTTAGCAGGGGAGGATGGCTACACCTTC. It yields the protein CASSLLAGEDGYTF.

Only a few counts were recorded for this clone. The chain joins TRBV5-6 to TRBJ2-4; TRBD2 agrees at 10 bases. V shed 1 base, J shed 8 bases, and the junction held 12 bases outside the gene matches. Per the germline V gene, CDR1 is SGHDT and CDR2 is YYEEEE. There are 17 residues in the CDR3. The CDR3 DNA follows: TGTGCCAGCAGCTTGTTGCTAGCGGGAGATGAAGGGGACATTCAGTACTTC. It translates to CASSLLLAGDEGDIQYF.

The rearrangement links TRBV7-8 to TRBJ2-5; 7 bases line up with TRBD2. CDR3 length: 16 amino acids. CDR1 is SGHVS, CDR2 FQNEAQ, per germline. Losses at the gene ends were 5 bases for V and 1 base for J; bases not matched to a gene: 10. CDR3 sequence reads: CASSQASGEPQETQYF. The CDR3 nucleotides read TGTGCCAGCAGCCAGGCAAGCGGGGAGCCCCAAGAGACCCAGTACTTC.

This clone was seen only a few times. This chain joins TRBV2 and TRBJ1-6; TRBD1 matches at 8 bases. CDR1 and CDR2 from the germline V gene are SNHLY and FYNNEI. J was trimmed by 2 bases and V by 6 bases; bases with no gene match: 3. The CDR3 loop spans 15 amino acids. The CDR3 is CASSQDRAYNSPLHF. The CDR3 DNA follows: TGTGCCAGCAGCCAGGACAGGGCCTATAATTCACCCCTCCACTTT.

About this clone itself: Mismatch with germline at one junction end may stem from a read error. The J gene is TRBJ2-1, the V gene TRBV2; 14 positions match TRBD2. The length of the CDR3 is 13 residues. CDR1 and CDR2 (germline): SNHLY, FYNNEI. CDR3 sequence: CASRGLAGGSRLF. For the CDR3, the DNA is TGTGCCAGCAGAGGACTAGCGGGGGGAAGTAGACTCTTC.

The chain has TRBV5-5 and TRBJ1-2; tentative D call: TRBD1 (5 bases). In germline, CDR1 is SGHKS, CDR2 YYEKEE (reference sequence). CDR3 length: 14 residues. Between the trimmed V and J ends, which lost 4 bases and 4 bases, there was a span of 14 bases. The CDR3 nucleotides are TGTGCCAGCAGCGGGCAGGGCGCCAGCTATGGCTACACCTTC. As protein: CASSGQGASYGYTF.

This CDR3 is CASSLGVKGRLYGYTF. The CDR3 coding sequence is TGTGCCAGCAGCTTGGGGGTGAAGGGGAGGCTCTATGGCTACACCTTC. The chain recombines TRBV5-6 with TRBJ1-2, with D perhaps TRBD1 (5 bases). This CDR3 has 16 amino acids. V was cut by 0 bases and J by 4 bases, with 16 bases left in between. In germline, CDR1 is SGHDT, CDR2 YYEEEE.

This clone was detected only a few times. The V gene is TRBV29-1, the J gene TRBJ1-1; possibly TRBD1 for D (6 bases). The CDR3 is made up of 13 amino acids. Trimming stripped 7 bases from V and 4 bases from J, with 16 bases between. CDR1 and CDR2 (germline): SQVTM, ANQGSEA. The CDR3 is CSGSGGRGTEAFF. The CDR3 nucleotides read TGCAGCGGGTCCGGGGGGCGCGGCACTGAAGCTTTCTTT.

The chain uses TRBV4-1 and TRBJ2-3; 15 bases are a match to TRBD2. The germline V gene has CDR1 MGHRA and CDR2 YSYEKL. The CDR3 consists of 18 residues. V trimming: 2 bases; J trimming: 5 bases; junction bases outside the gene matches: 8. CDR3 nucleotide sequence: TGCGCCAGCAGCCAATGGACTAGCGGGAGGGCCGGGGGAGATACGCAGTATTTT. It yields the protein CASSQWTSGRAGGDTQYF.